This T cell receptor beta chain was identified in a study of graft-versus-host responses after intestinal transplantation. Findings and caveats of the study: Patients with graft-donor T cell macrochimerism had high graft-versus-host to host-versus-graft clonal ratios in allografts.

Concerning this clone itself: Its antigen is undetermined.

The method was immunoSEQ multiplex PCR; TCRdb's version includes in-frame clones alone and lacks a portion of them. The data contain 95,000 to 150,000 clones, 95% of them singletons. V was cut by 6 bases and J by 0 bases, with 9 bases left in between. Germline-derived CDR1 and CDR2 are MNHEY and SVGAGI. The CDR3 is made up of 14 amino acids. The TCR comes from a human donor who received an intestinal transplant. The input for sequencing was unstimulated CD8+ T cells sorted from spleen or lymph node cells, taken before intestinal transplant. This sequence joins TRBV6-5 and TRBJ2-1; D unresolved. The CDR3, as DNA: TGTGCCAGCAGCTCCTCCAGCTCCTACAATGAGCAGTTCTTC. This sequence encodes CASSSSSSYNEQFF.